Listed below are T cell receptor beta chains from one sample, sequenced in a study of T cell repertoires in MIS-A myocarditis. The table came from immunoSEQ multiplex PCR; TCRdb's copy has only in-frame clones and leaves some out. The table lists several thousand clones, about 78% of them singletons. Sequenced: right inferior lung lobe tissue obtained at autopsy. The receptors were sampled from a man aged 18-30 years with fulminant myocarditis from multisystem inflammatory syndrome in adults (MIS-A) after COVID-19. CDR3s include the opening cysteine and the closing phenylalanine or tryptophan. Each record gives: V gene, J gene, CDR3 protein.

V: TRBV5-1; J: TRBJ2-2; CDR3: CASSLADTGELFF
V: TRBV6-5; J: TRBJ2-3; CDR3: CASRRLASSTDTQYF
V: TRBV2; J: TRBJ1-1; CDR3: CASSGGGPNTEAFF
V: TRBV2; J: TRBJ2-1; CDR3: CASSATGSYNEQFF
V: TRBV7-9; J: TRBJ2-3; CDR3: CASSLSAFASTDTQYF
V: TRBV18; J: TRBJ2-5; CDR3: CASSPGLVQETQYF
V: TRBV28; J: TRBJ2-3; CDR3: CASRRGGTDTQYF
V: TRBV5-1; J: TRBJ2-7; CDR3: CASSQPGLAGGWSYEQYF
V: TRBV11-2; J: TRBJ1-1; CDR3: CASSLERGMSEAFF
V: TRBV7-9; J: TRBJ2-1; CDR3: CASSRLGAGTYNEQFF
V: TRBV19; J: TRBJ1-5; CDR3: CASSTRGGVGGQPQHF
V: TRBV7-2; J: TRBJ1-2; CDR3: CASSLEGIYGYTF
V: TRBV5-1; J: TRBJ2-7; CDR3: CASSPNTGTGVYEQYF
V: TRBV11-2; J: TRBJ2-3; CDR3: CASSLGTSNTDTQYF
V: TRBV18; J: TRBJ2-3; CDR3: CASSPTLGNRAGSDTQYF
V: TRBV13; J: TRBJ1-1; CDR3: CASSSFSGTGYTEAFF
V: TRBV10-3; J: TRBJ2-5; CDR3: CAISVGWSQETQYF
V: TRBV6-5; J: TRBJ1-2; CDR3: CASIRRGLVGYTF
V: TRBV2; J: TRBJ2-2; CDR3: CASSASGTRDDTGELFF
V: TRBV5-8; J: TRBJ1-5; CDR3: CASSLANQPQHF
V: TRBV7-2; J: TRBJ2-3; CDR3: CASSPFRGGTDTQYF
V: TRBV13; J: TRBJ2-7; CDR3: CASSPRDRNTYEQYF
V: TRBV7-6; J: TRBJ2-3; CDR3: CASSLEGSGRDTQYF
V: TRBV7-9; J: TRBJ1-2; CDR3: CASSLGPANYGYTF
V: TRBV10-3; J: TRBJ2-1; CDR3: CAISGPGLAGESSYNEQFF
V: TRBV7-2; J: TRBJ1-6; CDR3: CASSLSGENSPLHF
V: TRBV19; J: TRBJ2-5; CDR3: CASSAGFETQYF
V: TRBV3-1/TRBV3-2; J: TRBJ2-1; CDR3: CASSHGRGPGGNEQFF
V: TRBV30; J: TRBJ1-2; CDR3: CAWSVLVGHGYTF
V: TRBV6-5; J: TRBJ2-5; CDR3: CASVRGSEETQYF
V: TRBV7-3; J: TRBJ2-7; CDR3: CASSPTTRASYEQYF
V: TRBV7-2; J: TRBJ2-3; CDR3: CASSLGLAGGGADTQYF
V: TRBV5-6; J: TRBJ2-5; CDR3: CASSLGQGGETQYF
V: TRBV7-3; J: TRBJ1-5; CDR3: CASSLRGGNQPQHF
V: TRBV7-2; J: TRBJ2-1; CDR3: CAEQGRVSGGEQFF
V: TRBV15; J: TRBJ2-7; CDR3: CATSMIVSGGYEQYF
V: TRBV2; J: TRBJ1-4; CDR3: CASRPGQGDEKLFF
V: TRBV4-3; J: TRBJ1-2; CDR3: CASSAATGNYGYTF
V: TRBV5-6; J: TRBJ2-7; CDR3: CASSSRPGTGTYEQYF
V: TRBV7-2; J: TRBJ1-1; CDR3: CASSLSGGGTEAFF
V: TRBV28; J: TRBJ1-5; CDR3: CASSFEGGWTLNQPQHF
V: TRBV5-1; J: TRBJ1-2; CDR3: CASSFSGTSKYYGYTF
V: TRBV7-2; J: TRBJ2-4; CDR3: CASSSKAGTSTKNIQYF
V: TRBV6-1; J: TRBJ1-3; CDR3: CASSEGDRLIGSGNTIYF
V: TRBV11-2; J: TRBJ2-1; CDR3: CASSLELPGLPMGNEQFF
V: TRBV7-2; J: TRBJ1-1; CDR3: CASTWGGWNTEAFF
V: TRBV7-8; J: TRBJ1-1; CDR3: CASSPRQRMNTEAFF
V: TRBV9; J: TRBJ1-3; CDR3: CASSSGRSAGNTIYF
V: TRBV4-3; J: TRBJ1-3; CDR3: CASSQDLVSFSGNTIYF
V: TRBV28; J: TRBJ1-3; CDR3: CASSSNHRTGGNTIYF